The 21 T cell receptor beta chains below were found in one sample sequenced in a study of cytomegalovirus exposure and HLA in healthy donors. PCR employed 60 Vbeta and 13 Jbeta primers. Profiling relied on immunoSEQ multiplex PCR, and the TCRdb table lists in-frame clones only, not all of them. The sample totals fewer than 150,000 clones. Sequencing was carried out using PBMCs. All receptors derive from a man between 35 and 55 years old in good health and CMV-seronegative.

The CDR3 region has the DNA TGTGCCAGCAGTTACACGGGAGCGGGGGGAGGGGATACGCAGTATTTT. It specifies CASSYTGAGGGDTQYF. V and J are TRBV6-5 and TRBJ2-3; 9 bases agree with TRBD2. The length of the CDR3 is 16 residues. CDR1 and CDR2 from the germline V gene are MNHEY and SVGAGI. Trimming cost V 2 bases and J 6 bases; bases outside gene matches: 9.

This chain links TRBV19 with TRBJ1-2; 7 bases are a match to TRBD1. After removal of 0 bases from V and 1 base from J, the junction contained 8 bases not matched to a gene. From germline, CDR1 is LNHDA and CDR2 SQIVND (reference sequence). The CDR3 has 17 residues. In nucleotides, the CDR3 is TGTGCCAGTAGTATAGATCTAGGGACAGCAATTAACTATGGCTACACCTTC. Amino acid sequence: CASSIDLGTAINYGYTF.

This sequence joins TRBV6-5 and TRBJ1-2, with TRBD1 as a possible D gene (6 bases). Germline CDR1 reads MNHEY; CDR2 reads SVGAGI. This CDR3 is 13 amino acids long. Between the trimmed V and J ends, which lost 2 bases and 2 bases, there was a span of 6 bases. CDR3 nucleotides: TGTGCCAGCAGTTACGGACAGAACTATGGCTACACCTTC. It encodes CASSYGQNYGYTF.

The chain joins TRBV4-3 to TRBJ1-6; D might be TRBD1 (5 bases). CDR1 is LGHNA, CDR2 YSLEER, per germline. The CDR3 extends over 15 amino acids. V lost 0 bases and J 5 bases, leaving 8 bases between the germline ends. In nucleotides, the CDR3 is TGCGCCAGCAGCCAAGACAGGGCCCATAATTCACCCCTCCACTTT. This sequence encodes CASSQDRAHNSPLHF.

This chain uses TRBV6-1 with TRBJ2-3, with D maybe TRBD1 (5 bases). Germline values: CDR1 MNHNS, CDR2 SASEGT. V gave up 2 bases and J gave up 1 base, with 19 bases separating them. This CDR3 region has 18 residues. For the CDR3, the DNA is TGTGCCAGCAGTGAACTAGGGGTCCGGCCAACGCGCACAGATACGCAGTATTTT. Its protein is CASSELGVRPTRTDTQYF.

The chain employs TRBV5-1 and TRBJ2-1; no firm D call. V was clipped by 0 bases and J by 7 bases, with 11 bases between them. The CDR3 is 14 amino acids. Germline CDR1 reads SGHRS; CDR2 reads YFSETQ. The CDR3 protein is CASSLAEAWNEQFF. Written as DNA, the CDR3 is TGCGCCAGCAGCTTGGCCGAGGCTTGGAATGAGCAGTTCTTC.

The chain joins TRBV27 to TRBJ2-5, with a tentative D call TRBD1 (5 bases). The J call is uncertain, as TRBJ2-7 better fits the DNA end. CDR3 length: 15 residues. CDR1 is MNHEY and CDR2 is SMNVEV in the germline V gene (reference sequence). The CDR3 region has the DNA TGTGCCAGCAGTCCAAGGGGTGCCCGGACCTACGAGCAGTACTTC. Amino acid sequence: CASSPRGARTYEQYF.

This chain connects TRBV19 to TRBJ1-4; D may be TRBD1 (6 bases). The germline V gene encodes CDR1 LNHDA and CDR2 SQIVND (reference sequence). The CDR3 consists of 15 residues. Trimming took off 1 base at V and 5 bases at J, with 11 bases between the two ends. The CDR3 loop is CASSIGGPPNEKLFF. The CDR3 DNA is TGTGCCAGTAGTATAGGGGGGCCTCCGAATGAAAAACTGTTTTTT. The complete variable domain, with remaining parts taken from reference TRBV19 and TRBJ1-4, reads DGGITQSPKYLFRKEGQNVTLSCEQNLNHDAMYWYRQDPGQGLRLIYYSQIVNDFQKGDIAEGYSVSREKKESFPLTVTSAQKNPTAFYLCASSIGGPPNEKLFFGSGTQLSVL.

The gene calls are TRBV7-3 and TRBJ1-5, with a tentative D call TRBD1 (5 bases). CDR3 size: 14 residues. CDR1 is SGHTA and CDR2 is FQGTGA in the germline V gene. Trimming took 6 bases from V and 3 from J, leaving 12 bases between them. For the CDR3, the DNA is TGTGCCAGCAGTCCCAGCGGGGCCAATCAGCCCCAGCATTTT. Amino acid sequence: CASSPSGANQPQHF.

The chain joins TRBV28 to TRBJ1-6; D not certain. V was clipped by 8 bases and J by 5 bases, with 10 bases between them. Germline CDR1 MDHEN, CDR2 SYDVKM. This CDR3 has 13 residues. CDR3 in amino acids: CASDFENNSPLHF. Here the CDR3 DNA reads TGTGCCAGCGACTTTGAAAATAATTCACCCCTCCACTTT. The whole variable domain, filled in from reference TRBV28 and TRBJ1-6, reads DVKVTQSSRYLVKRTGEKVFLECVQDMDHENMFWYRQDPGLGLRLIYFSYDVKMKEKGDIPEGYSVSREKKERFSLILESASTNQTSMYLCASDFENNSPLHFGNGTRLTVT.

V and J are TRBV18 and TRBJ1-1, with 8 bases lining up with TRBD1. After removal of 7 bases from V and 4 bases from J, the junction contained 11 bases not matched to a gene. The CDR3 loop spans 15 amino acids. The germline V gene has CDR1 KGHSH and CDR2 LQKENI. The CDR3 DNA is TGTGCCAGCTACTCAACCCAGGGGGCGAGCACTGAAGCTTTCTTT. As protein: CASYSTQGASTEAFF.

The rearrangement links TRBV11-2 to TRBJ2-5, with D perhaps TRBD2 (6 bases). This CDR3 region has 13 residues. V shed 5 bases and J shed 2 bases, with 9 bases lying between them. CDR1 and CDR2 from the germline V gene are SGHAT and FQNNGV. The DNA for the CDR3 is TGTGCCAGCAGCCAGGGACTTCAAGAGACCCAGTACTTC. Translation gives CASSQGLQETQYF.

This chain connects TRBV5-1 to TRBJ1-5; 11 bases agree with TRBD1. V lost 2 bases and J lost 5; bases outside the gene matches: 3. The CDR3 consists of 15 residues. Germline CDR1 and CDR2: SGHRS and YFSETQ. In nucleotides, the CDR3 is TGCGCCAGCAGCTTAGGGACAGGGGGACATCAGCCCCAGCATTTT. Translated, it gives CASSLGTGGHQPQHF.

The V gene is TRBV6-6, the J gene TRBJ2-1; 14 nucleotides align to TRBD2. The V gene's germline CDR1 is MNHNY and CDR2 SVGAGI (reference sequence). The trim removed 3 bases at V and 9 bases at J, leaving 4 bases unmatched. The CDR3 length is 15 residues. The DNA of the CDR3 is TGTGCCAGCAGTTATGGGACTAGCGGGGGTGGTGAGCAGTTCTTC. This encodes CASSYGTSGGGEQFF.

The V call is TRBV10-3, the J call TRBJ2-2, with D tentatively TRBD1 (6 bases). Germline V gene sequence: CDR1 ENHRY, CDR2 SYGVKD. Trimming removed 5 bases from V and 6 bases from J, with 10 bases in between. This CDR3 spans 13 amino acids. The CDR3 here is CAISYDRPGELFF. The CDR3 DNA reads as TGTGCCATCAGTTACGACAGGCCCGGGGAGCTGTTTTTT.

V is TRBV27 and J is TRBJ1-6; 7 bases map to TRBD1. The CDR3 is 13 residues long. Trimming took 8 bases from V and 5 from J; bases not matched to a gene: 3. CDR1 and CDR2 from the germline V gene are MNHEY and SMNVEV (reference sequence). The CDR3 DNA is TGTGCCAGCCAACAGGGGAATAATTCACCCCTCCACTTT. Translation: CASQQGNNSPLHF.

This chain uses TRBV4-1 with TRBJ2-3; D gene unclear. V was pared by 0 bases and J by 1 base, with 8 bases between. CDR1 is MGHRA and CDR2 is YSYEKL in the germline V gene. The CDR3 contains 15 residues. The CDR3 nucleotides read TGCGCCAGCAGCCAAGATGTTACAGGCACAGATACGCAGTATTTT. Translating it yields CASSQDVTGTDTQYF.

This sequence joins TRBV15 and TRBJ2-3; D gene ambiguous. The ends were cut back, 0 bases at V and 6 bases at J, with 7 bases in the middle. CDR1 is LNHNV and CDR2 is YYDKDF in the germline V gene (reference sequence). CDR3 length equals 13 residues. The CDR3 DNA reads as TGTGCCACCAGCAGAGATAATCCCGATACGCAGTATTTT. It is translated as CATSRDNPDTQYF.

The J gene is TRBJ2-5, the V gene TRBV19, with a possible D match to TRBD1 (6 bases). Germline CDR1 is LNHDA and CDR2 is SQIVND (reference sequence). The CDR3 length is 13 residues. V gave up 11 bases and J gave up 4 bases, with 17 bases separating them. CDR3 nucleotides: TGTGCCGCGGCCGGGACATGGGGAGAGACCCAGTACTTC. Amino acid sequence: CAAAGTWGETQYF.

This chain links TRBV4-2 with TRBJ1-1; possible D gene TRBD1, 6 bases. The CDR3 covers 16 residues. Germline CDR1 reads LGHNA; CDR2 reads YNFKEQ. V was pared by 0 bases and J by 2 bases, with 13 bases between. Written as DNA, the CDR3 is TGTGCCAGCAGCCAAGAGGCAGGGGATTCTAACACTGAAGCTTTCTTT. It codes for CASSQEAGDSNTEAFF.

The CDR3 region is CASKGQQNTEAFF. CDR3 nucleotides: TGTGCCAGTAAGGGACAGCAGAACACTGAAGCTTTCTTT. The chain recombines TRBV6-1 with TRBJ1-1; TRBD1 matches at 7 bases. Germline V gene data show CDR1 as MNHNS and CDR2 as SASEGT. The CDR3 runs 13 residues. The V gene end was trimmed by 9 bases and the J gene end by 1 base; junction bases not matched to a gene: 5.